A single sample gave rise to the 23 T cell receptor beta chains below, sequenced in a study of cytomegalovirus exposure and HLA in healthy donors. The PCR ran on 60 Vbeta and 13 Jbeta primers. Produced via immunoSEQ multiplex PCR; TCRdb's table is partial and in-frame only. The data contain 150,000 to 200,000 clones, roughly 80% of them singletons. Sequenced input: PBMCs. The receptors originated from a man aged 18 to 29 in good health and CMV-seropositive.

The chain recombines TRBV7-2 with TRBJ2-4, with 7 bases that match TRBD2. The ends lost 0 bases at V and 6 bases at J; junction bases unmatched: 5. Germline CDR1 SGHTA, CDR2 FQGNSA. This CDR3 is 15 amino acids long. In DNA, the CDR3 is TGTGCCAGCAGCTTAGCGGGCGGGGGAGGAAACATTCAGTACTTC. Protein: CASSLAGGGGNIQYF.

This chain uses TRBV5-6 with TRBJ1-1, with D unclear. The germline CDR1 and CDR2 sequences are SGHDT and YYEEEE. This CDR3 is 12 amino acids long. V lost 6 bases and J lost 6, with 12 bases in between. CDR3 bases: TGTGCCAGCACCGAAGAACTTGCTGAAGCTTTCTTT. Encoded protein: CASTEELAEAFF. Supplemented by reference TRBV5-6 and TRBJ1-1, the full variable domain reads DAGVTQSPTHLIKTRGQQVTLRCSPKSGHDTVSWYQQALGQGPQFIFQYYEEEERQRGNFPDRFSGHQFPNYSSELNVNALLLGDSALYLCASTEELAEAFFGQGTRLTVV.

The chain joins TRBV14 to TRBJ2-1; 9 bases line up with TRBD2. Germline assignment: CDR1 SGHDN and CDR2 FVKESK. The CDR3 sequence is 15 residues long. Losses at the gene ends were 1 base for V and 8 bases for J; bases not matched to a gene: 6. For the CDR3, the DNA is TGTGCCAGCAGCCAAGCTTTGCGGGAGGGCCATGAGCAGTTCTTC. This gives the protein CASSQALREGHEQFF.

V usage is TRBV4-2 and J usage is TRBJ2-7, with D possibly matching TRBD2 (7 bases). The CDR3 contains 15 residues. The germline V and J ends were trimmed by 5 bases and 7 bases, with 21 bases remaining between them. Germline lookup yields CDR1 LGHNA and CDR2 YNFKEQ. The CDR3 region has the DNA TGTGCCAGCAGCTTACCAGGTCGGGGGGCGGGAGAGCAGTACTTC. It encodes CASSLPGRGAGEQYF.

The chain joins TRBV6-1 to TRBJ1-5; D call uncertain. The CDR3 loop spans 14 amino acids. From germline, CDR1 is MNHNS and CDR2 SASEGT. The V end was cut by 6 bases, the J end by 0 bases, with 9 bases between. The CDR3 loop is CASRELYSNQPQHF. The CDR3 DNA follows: TGTGCCAGCAGGGAGTTATATAGCAATCAGCCCCAGCATTTT.

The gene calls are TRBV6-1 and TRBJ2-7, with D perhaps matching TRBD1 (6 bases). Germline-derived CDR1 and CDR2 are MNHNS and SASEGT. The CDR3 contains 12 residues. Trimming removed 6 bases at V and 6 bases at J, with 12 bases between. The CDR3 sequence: CASSVTGIEQYF. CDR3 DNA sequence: TGTGCCAGCAGCGTTACAGGGATCGAGCAGTACTTC.

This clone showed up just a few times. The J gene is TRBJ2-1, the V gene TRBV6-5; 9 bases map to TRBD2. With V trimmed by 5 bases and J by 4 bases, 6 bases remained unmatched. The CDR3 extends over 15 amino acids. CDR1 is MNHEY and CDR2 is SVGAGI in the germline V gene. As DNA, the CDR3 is TGTGCCAGCAGTACCGGACTAGCGCCATACAATGAGCAGTTCTTC. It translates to CASSTGLAPYNEQFF.

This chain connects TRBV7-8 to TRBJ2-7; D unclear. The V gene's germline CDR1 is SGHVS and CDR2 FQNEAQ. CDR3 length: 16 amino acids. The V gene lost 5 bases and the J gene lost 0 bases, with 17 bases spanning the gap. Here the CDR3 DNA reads TGTGCCAGCAGCGCTGTGTTGGGTGACTTCTCCTACGAGCAGTACTTC. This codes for CASSAVLGDFSYEQYF.

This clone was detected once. CDR3 in amino acids: CASSLDRRNTDTQYF. CDR3 nucleotide sequence: TGTGCCAGCAGCTTGGACAGACGGAACACAGATACGCAGTATTTT. This chain uses TRBV7-9 with TRBJ2-3; weak D call: TRBD1 (6 bases). The CDR3 extends over 15 amino acids. The germline V gene has CDR1 SEHNR and CDR2 FQNEAQ (reference sequence). Trimming shortened V by 3 bases and J by 2 bases, and 12 bases separated the two germline ends.

CDR3 region: CASSLARDKAGDGYTF. The DNA of the CDR3 is TGTGCCAGCAGCTTAGCGAGGGACAAGGCAGGTGATGGCTACACCTTC. The chain carries TRBV7-6 and TRBJ1-2; weak D call: TRBD1 (6 bases). V shed 0 bases and J shed 6 bases, with 17 bases lying between them. The CDR3 consists of 16 residues. Germline CDR1 and CDR2: SGHVS and FNYEAQ.

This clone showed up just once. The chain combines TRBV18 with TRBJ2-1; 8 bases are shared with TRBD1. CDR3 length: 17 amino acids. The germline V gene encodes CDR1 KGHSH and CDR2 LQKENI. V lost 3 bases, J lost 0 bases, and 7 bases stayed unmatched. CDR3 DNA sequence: TGTGCCAGCTCACCTGACAGGGGACACAGCTCCTACAATGAGCAGTTCTTC. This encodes CASSPDRGHSSYNEQFF. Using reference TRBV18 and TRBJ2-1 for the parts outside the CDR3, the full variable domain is NAGVMQNPRHLVRRRGQEARLRCSPMKGHSHVYWYRQLPEEGLKFMVYLQKENIIDESGMPKERFSAEFPKEGPSILRIQQVVRGDSAAYFCASSPDRGHSSYNEQFFGPGTRLTVL.

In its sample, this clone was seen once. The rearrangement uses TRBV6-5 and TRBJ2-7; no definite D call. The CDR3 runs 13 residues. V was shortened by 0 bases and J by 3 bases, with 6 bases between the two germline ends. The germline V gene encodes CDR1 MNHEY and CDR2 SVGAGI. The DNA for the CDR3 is TGTGCCAGCAGTTACTCTCCTAGCTACGAGCAGTACTTC. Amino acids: CASSYSPSYEQYF.

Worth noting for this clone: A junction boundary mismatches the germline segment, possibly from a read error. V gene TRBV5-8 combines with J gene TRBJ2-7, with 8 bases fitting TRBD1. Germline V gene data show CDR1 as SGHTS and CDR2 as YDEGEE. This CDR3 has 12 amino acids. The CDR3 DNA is TGTGCCGGCAGCCTGACAGGGGACGAGCAGTACTTC. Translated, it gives CAGSLTGDEQYF.

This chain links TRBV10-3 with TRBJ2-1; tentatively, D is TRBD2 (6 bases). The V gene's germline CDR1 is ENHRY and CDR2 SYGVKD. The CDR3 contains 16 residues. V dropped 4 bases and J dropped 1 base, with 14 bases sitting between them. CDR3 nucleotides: TGTGCCATCAGTGCTCCGGGACTCCTTTCCTACAATGAGCAGTTCTTC. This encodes CAISAPGLLSYNEQFF.

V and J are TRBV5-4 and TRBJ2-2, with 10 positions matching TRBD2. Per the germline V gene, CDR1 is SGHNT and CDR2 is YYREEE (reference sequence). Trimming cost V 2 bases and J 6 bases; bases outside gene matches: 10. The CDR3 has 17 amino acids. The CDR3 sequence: CASSFSSGSDAAGELFF. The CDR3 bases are TGTGCCAGCAGCTTCTCTAGCGGGAGTGATGCGGCCGGGGAGCTGTTTTTT.

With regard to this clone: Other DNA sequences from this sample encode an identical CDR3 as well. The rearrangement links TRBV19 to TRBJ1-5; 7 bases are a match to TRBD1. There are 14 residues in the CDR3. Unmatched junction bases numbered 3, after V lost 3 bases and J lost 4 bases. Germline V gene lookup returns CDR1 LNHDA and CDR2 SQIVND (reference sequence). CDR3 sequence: CASSIQGGNQPQHF. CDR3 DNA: TGTGCCAGTAGTATCCAGGGGGGTAATCAGCCCCAGCATTTT.

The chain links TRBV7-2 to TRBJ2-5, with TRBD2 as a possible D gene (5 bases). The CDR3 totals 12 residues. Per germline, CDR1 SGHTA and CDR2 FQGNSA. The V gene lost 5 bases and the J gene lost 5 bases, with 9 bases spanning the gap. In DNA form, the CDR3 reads TGTGCCAGCAGCCCGAGGAGGGAGACCCAGTACTTC. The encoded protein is CASSPRRETQYF.

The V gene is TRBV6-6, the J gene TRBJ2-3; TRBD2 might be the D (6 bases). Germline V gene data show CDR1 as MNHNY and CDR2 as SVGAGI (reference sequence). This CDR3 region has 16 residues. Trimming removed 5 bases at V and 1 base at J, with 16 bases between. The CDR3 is CASSRYLALGTDTQYF. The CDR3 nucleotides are TGTGCCAGCAGTCGTTACCTAGCGCTAGGCACAGATACGCAGTATTTT.

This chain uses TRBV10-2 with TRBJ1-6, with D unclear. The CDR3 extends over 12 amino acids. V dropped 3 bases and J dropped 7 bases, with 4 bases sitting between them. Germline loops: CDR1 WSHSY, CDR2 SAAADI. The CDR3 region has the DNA TGCGCCAGCAGTGACAGGAATTCACCCCTCCACTTT. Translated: CASSDRNSPLHF.

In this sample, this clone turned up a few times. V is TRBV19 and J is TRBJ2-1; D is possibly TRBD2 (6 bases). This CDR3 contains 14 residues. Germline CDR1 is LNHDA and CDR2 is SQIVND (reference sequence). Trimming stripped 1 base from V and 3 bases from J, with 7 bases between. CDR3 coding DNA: TGTGCCAGTAGTATAGGCGGGGACTACAATGAGCAGTTCTTC. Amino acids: CASSIGGDYNEQFF.

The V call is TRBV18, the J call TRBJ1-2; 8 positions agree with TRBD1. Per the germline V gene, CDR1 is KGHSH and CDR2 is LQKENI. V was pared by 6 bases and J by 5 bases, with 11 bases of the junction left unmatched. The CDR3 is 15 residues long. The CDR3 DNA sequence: TGTGCCAGCTCCCAGGACAGGGAAAAATTGTATGGCTACACCTTC. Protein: CASSQDREKLYGYTF.

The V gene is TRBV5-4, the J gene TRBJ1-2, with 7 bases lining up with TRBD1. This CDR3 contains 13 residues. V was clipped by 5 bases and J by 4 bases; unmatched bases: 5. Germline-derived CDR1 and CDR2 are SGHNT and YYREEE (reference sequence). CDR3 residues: CASSSGTAYGYTF. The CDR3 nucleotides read TGTGCCAGCAGTTCCGGGACAGCCTATGGCTACACCTTC.

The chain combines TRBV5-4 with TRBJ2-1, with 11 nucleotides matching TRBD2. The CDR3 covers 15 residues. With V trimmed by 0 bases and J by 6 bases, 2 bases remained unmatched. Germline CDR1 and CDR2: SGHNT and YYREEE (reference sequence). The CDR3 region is CASSLDTSGSNEQFF. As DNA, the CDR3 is TGTGCCAGCAGCTTGGACACTAGCGGGAGCAATGAGCAGTTCTTC.